The clone carrying this TCR beta chain has ten or more counts. Its antigen is not known. Germline V gene lookup returns CDR1 ENHRY and CDR2 SYGVKD. V lost 4 bases, J lost 4 bases, and 9 bases stayed unmatched. The CDR3 spans 16 residues. The data originate from a study of Graves' ophthalmopathy and Graves' hyperthyroidism. Study-wide context: Prior to any treatment, peripheral blood was collected at the time of initial diagnosis. Whole-study findings and limits: Blood shared most expanded thyroid clonotypes above 0.001 frequency.

The authors amplified TCR beta CDR3 regions, and they did so from RNA transcripts for repertoire sequencing. Second-round multiplex PCR came after a first-round RT-PCR that employed HTBI primers. TCRdb ran MiXCR on the multiplex PCR reads and lists one entry per CDR3 protein. Of 450,000 or so distinct CDR3 sequences in the sample, about an eighth were seen once. The V call is TRBV10-3, the J call TRBJ1-1, with 10 bases aligning to TRBD1. The specimen sequenced was blood. The source is a woman in her 30s with Graves' ophthalmopathy. The DNA for the CDR3 is TGTGCCATCAGTGCTTTGGACAGGGGGTTTGGCACTGAAGCTTTCTTT. Residues: CAISALDRGFGTEAFF.